Sequencing of this T cell receptor (beta chain) was carried out in a study of blood T cells in healthy people across ages. Sample-barcoded 5' priming and a J-beta primer mix drove a second PCR of roughly 7 to 11 cycles. MiXCR, run by TCRdb on the 5' RACE reads, gives a single entry per CDR3 protein. This table holds over 1,300,000 distinct CDR3 sequences, roughly 59% found once. Approximately 9.6 milliliters of peripheral blood were drawn from each donor into EDTA-treated tubes. Per individual sample, total RNA of at least 6 micrograms was extracted. Germline CDR1 DFQATT, CDR2 SNEGSKA (reference sequence). The CDR3 contains 15 residues. Trimming took off 5 bases at V and 8 bases at J, with 22 bases between the two ends.

The receptor comes from a man aged 18-30 years in good health. V usage is TRBV20-1 and J usage is TRBJ2-1; possibly TRBD1 or TRBD2 for D (6 bases each). Sequencing was performed on blood. The CDR3 region is CSADSGGQGRYEQFF. The CDR3, as DNA: TGCAGTGCTGATAGTGGAGGGCAGGGGAGGTATGAGCAGTTCTTC.